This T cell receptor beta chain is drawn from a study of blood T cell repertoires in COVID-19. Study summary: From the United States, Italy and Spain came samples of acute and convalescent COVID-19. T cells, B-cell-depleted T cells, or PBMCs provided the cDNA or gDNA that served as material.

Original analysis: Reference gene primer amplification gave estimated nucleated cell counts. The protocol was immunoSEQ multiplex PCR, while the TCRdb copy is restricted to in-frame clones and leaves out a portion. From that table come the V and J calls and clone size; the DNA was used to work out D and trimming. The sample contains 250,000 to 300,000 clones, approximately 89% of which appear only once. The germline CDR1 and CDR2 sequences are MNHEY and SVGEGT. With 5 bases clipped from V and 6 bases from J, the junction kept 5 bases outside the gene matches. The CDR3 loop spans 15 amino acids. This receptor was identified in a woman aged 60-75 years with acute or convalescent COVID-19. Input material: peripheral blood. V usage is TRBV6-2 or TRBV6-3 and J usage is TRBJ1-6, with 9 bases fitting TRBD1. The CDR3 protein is CASSVTGGINSPLHF. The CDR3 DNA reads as TGTGCCAGCAGTGTGACAGGGGGGATTAATTCACCCCTCCACTTT.